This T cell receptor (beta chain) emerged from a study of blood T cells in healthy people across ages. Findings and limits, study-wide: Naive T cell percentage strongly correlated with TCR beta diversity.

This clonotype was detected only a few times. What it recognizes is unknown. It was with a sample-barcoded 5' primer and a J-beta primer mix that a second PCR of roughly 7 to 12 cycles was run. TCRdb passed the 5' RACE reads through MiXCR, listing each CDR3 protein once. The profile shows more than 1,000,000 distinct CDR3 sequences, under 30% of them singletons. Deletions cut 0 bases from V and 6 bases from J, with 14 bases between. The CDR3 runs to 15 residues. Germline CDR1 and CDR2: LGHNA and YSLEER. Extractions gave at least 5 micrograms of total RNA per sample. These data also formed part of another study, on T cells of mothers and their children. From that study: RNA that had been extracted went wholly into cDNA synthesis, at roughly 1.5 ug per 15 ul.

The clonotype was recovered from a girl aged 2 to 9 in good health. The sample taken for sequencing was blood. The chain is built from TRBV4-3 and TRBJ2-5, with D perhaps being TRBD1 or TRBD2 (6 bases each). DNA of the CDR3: TGCGCCAGCAGCCAAGATCAAGGGGGGTCAAAGACCCAGTACTTC. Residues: CASSQDQGGSKTQYF.